The next 8 T cell receptor beta chains were all read from a single sample in a study of cytomegalovirus exposure and HLA in healthy donors. Researchers ran the PCR with 60 Vbeta and 13 Jbeta primers. Sequencing was performed with immunoSEQ multiplex PCR; in TCRdb, only in-frame clones are kept and a portion is missing. The sample yields 100,000 or so clones, approximately 83% seen once. Sequencing input: PBMCs. The receptor set was obtained from a man between 18 and 29 years old in good health and CMV-seronegative.

The V gene is TRBV7-9, the J gene TRBJ1-1; a possible D gene is TRBD1 (5 bases). Germline loops: CDR1 SEHNR, CDR2 FQNEAQ (reference sequence). Trimming took off 5 bases at V and 4 bases at J, with 17 bases between the two ends. The CDR3 length is 15 residues. DNA of the CDR3: TGTGCCAGCAGCGACACTGGTACCGGGGGCACTGAAGCTTTCTTT. Translated, it gives CASSDTGTGGTEAFF.

Of note for this clone: In the same sample, other DNA sequences code for this CDR3. This sequence joins TRBV5-6 and TRBJ1-5, with 8 bases identical to TRBD1. V lost 5 bases to trimming and J lost 2 bases; unmatched junction nucleotides: 3. The CDR3 sequence is 14 residues long. Germline CDR1 is SGHDT and CDR2 is YYEEEE. Here the CDR3 DNA reads TGTGCCAGCAGTTCAGGGGGCGGCAATCAGCCCCAGCATTTT. This gives the protein CASSSGGGNQPQHF.

This clone was seen once. This chain connects TRBV7-2 to TRBJ2-5, with 10 bases aligning to TRBD2. With 4 bases clipped from V and 5 bases from J, the junction kept 4 bases outside the gene matches. This CDR3 has 14 residues. CDR1 is SGHTA and CDR2 is FQGNSA in the germline V gene. The CDR3 coding sequence is TGTGCCAGCAGCTATGGACTAGCGGTGGAGACCCAGTACTTC. It codes for CASSYGLAVETQYF.

This chain connects TRBV28 to TRBJ1-2; TRBD1 matches at 7 bases. Germline-derived CDR1 and CDR2 are MDHEN and SYDVKM. After removal of 3 bases from V and 1 base from J, the junction contained 2 bases not matched to a gene. This CDR3 is built from 14 residues. DNA for the CDR3: TGTGCCAGCAGTTTCCAGGGGGGTAACTATGGCTACACCTTC. It yields the protein CASSFQGGNYGYTF.

The rearrangement links TRBV6-6 to TRBJ1-4, with D perhaps TRBD1 (6 bases). Germline-derived CDR1 and CDR2 are MNHNY and SVGAGI (reference sequence). The CDR3 runs to 12 residues. V shed 2 bases and J shed 13 bases, with 11 bases lying between them. In DNA, the CDR3 is TGTGCCAGCAGTTACGTGGGGGCCGGACTGTTTTTT. Translating it yields CASSYVGAGLFF.

On this clone: It is likely a read error, because the conserved phenylalanine at the end of the CDR3 is missing. J is TRBJ2-7 and V is TRBV5-4; TRBD2 matches at 11 bases. Germline V gives CDR1 SGHNT, CDR2 YYREEE (reference sequence). The junction had 14 bases not matched to a gene; V was cut back by 4 bases and J by 5 bases. This CDR3 has 17 residues. In DNA, the CDR3 is TGTGCCAGCAGCCAAGAACTAGCGGGAGTGGCGGTACACGAGCAGTACCTC. It yields the protein CASSQELAGVAVHEQYL.

The chain couples TRBV5-8 to TRBJ1-5; D is undetermined. Deletions cut 3 bases from V and 2 bases from J, with 9 bases between. The CDR3 is 14 amino acids. CDR1 is SGHTS and CDR2 is YDEGEE in the germline V gene. The CDR3 region has the DNA TGTGCCAGCAGCTCGGGTGTGGGCAATCAGCCCCAGCATTTT. Translated: CASSSGVGNQPQHF. Full variable domain (outside the CDR3, taken from reference TRBV5-8 and TRBJ1-5): EAGVTQSPTHLIKTRGQQATLRCSPISGHTSVYWYQQALGLGLQFLLWYDEGEERNRGNFPPRFSGRQFPNYSSELNVNALELEDSALYLCASSSGVGNQPQHFGDGTRLSIL.

The chain combines TRBV5-1 with TRBJ2-5; 10 bases are a match to TRBD2. V gave up 2 bases and J gave up 5 bases; unmatched junction bases: 15. Germline values: CDR1 SGHRS, CDR2 YFSETQ. The CDR3 loop spans 18 amino acids. The CDR3 sequence: CASSFGAALAGAGETQYF. DNA of the CDR3: TGCGCCAGCAGCTTCGGGGCGGCCCTAGCGGGAGCAGGGGAGACCCAGTACTTC.